This T cell receptor beta chain was profiled in a study of blood T cell repertoires in COVID-19. This CDR3 has 16 amino acids. Trimming at V came to 4 bases and at J to 2 bases, leaving 8 bases not matched to a gene. Germline CDR1 reads SEHNR; CDR2 reads FQNEAQ (reference sequence). Original data processing: Estimation of nucleated cell counts relied on the amplification of reference gene primers. Produced via immunoSEQ multiplex PCR; TCRdb's table is partial and in-frame only. Clone size and the V and J calls come from that table; the DNA yielded D and trimming. The sample consists of fewer than 350,000 clones, 89% of them appearing once.

The V gene is TRBV7-9, the J gene TRBJ2-3; 8 bases line up with TRBD2. The receptor comes from a man in his 60s who had recovered from COVID-19. The sample comprised PBMCs or T cells enriched from blood (not recorded which). The DNA of the CDR3 is TGTGCCAGCAGCTCAAAACTAGCGGTTAACACAGATACGCAGTATTTT. Protein product: CASSSKLAVNTDTQYF.